This T cell receptor (beta chain) was documented in a study of monozygotic twins with cystic fibrosis. At the level of the study: Libraries were built from around 2.8 micrograms of fragmented DNA using approximately 16 PCR cycles.

General study findings and limits: Monozygotic CF twin pairs shared significantly more nucleotide-identical clonotypes than unrelated CF individuals did.

A single count supports this clone. Its cognate antigen is unknown. Method: immunoSEQ multiplex PCR; TCRdb's copy keeps in-frame clones and lacks some. Among about 17,000 clones listed, around 96% were seen once. There are 17 residues in the CDR3. The germline CDR1 and CDR2 sequences are SGHNT and YYREEE (reference sequence). V was clipped by 3 bases and J by 2 bases, with 20 bases between them. The chain uses TRBV5-4 and TRBJ1-2; tentatively, D is TRBD1 (6 bases). The receptor's source is a girl aged 2-10 years with cystic fibrosis. The sample consisted of blood. CDR3 sequence reads: CASSSPHEGGKNYGYTF. The CDR3 DNA reads TGTGCCAGCAGCTCGCCTCATGAGGGGGGCAAAAACTATGGCTACACCTTC.